These 20 T cell receptor beta chains were all obtained from the same sample, sequenced in a study of beta chain features in type 1 diabetes (dated by TCRdb to 2016 to 2018). Library preparation was by the immunoSEQ multiplex PCR assay. The entire amount of isolated RNA was reverse transcribed using the High Capacity cDNA Reverse Transcription Kit, so the sequenced TCRB transcripts were expressed ones. Not all clones reach the TCRdb copy of this immuneACCESS table, which keeps in-frame sequences only. Checked studies attribute under half of the gap to unresolved V genes and leave the rest unexplained. Within this sample are 620,000 or so clones, with roughly 16% of them counted one time only. The ten biggest clones cover 0.07% to 0.095% of the sample. Specimen: naive CD4+ T cells from blood. In light of the paper, this sample's cell subset or site label describes: true naive CD4+ T cells. The source is a man younger than 30 in good health.

The chain links TRBV29-1 to TRBJ2-2; D possibly corresponds to TRBD2 (5 bases). Trimming stripped 2 bases from V and 1 base from J, with 11 bases between. The germline V gene has CDR1 SQVTM and CDR2 ANQGSEA. The CDR3 is made up of 15 amino acids. The CDR3 sequence: CSVERGNRNTGELFF. The CDR3 region has the DNA TGCAGCGTTGAAAGAGGGAATAGGAACACCGGGGAGCTGTTTTTT.

The table lists this clone with a few counts. The chain joins TRBV5-1 to TRBJ2-1; 10 nucleotides match TRBD2. Germline assignment: CDR1 SGHRS and CDR2 YFSETQ. This CDR3 is built from 15 residues. V gave up 0 bases and J gave up 9 bases; unmatched junction bases: 6. CDR3 nucleotide sequence: TGCGCCAGCAGCTTGGTGGCTAGCGGGAGTACTGAGCAGTTCTTC. Amino acids: CASSLVASGSTEQFF.

This chain joins TRBV10-3 and TRBJ1-1, with D tentatively TRBD1 (5 bases). CDR3 length equals 14 residues. V dropped 2 bases and J dropped 5 bases, with 12 bases sitting between them. Germline loops: CDR1 ENHRY, CDR2 SYGVKD. CDR3 sequence reads: CAISETAGRTEAFF. In DNA form, the CDR3 reads TGTGCCATCAGTGAGACGGCAGGGCGAACTGAAGCTTTCTTT.

This chain joins TRBV7-2 and TRBJ2-7; a weak D match, TRBD2 (5 bases). Trimming removed 5 bases at V and 5 bases at J, with 10 bases between. The CDR3 contains 12 residues. In germline, CDR1 is SGHTA, CDR2 FQGNSA. The CDR3 bases are TGTGCCAGCAGCAGAGGGTGGGACGAGCAGTACTTC. This encodes CASSRGWDEQYF.

This clone was picked up a small number of times. The chain is built from TRBV19 and TRBJ1-5; weak D call: TRBD1 (6 bases). The V end was cut by 7 bases, the J end by 1 base, with 20 bases between. This CDR3 is 17 amino acids long. Germline CDR1 is LNHDA and CDR2 is SQIVND (reference sequence). CDR3 nucleotide sequence: TGTGCCAGTACTCCCACTTGGGGGCTGCCGAGCAATCAGCCCCAGCATTTT. It is translated as CASTPTWGLPSNQPQHF.

Only a few counts were recorded for this clone. The identical CDR3 is also encoded by other nucleotide sequences in the sample. This rearrangement joins TRBV11-2 to TRBJ1-3; D not resolved. The CDR3 totals 14 residues. CDR1 is SGHAT and CDR2 is FQNNGV in the germline V gene. The germline V and J ends were trimmed by 1 base and 0 bases, with 4 bases remaining between them. CDR3 DNA: TGTGCCAGCAGCTTAGGGCGCTCTGGAAACACCATATATTTT. Translating gives CASSLGRSGNTIYF. Using reference TRBV11-2 and TRBJ1-3 for the parts outside the CDR3, the full variable domain is EAGVAQSPRYKIIEKRQSVAFWCNPISGHATLYWYQQILGQGPKLLIQFQNNGVVDDSQLPKDRFSAERLKGVDSTLKIQPAKLEDSAVYLCASSLGRSGNTIYFGEGSWLTVV.

The sample holds a few counts of this clone. The gene calls are TRBV6-5 and TRBJ2-5; 9 nucleotides line up with TRBD1. Germline CDR1 and CDR2: MNHEY and SVGAGI. V lost 6 bases to trimming and J lost 5 bases; unmatched junction nucleotides: 4. CDR3 length: 13 amino acids. The CDR3 DNA reads as TGTGCCAGCAGCCACAGGGGGCCCGAGACCCAGTACTTC. Its protein is CASSHRGPETQYF.

This clone turned up a few times. The rearrangement joins TRBV4-1 to TRBJ1-2, with D possibly being TRBD1 (6 bases). The V gene lost 4 bases and the J gene lost 3 bases, with 18 bases spanning the gap. The CDR3 runs 16 residues. In germline, CDR1 is MGHRA, CDR2 YSYEKL. CDR3 bases: TGCGCCAGCAGCCGGGCCCGTTGGGGGCAAGACTATGGCTACACCTTC. Translation gives CASSRARWGQDYGYTF.

V usage is TRBV25-1 and J usage is TRBJ1-4, with D unclear. The CDR3 runs 14 residues. V was cut by 2 bases and J by 3 bases, with 7 bases left in between. From germline, CDR1 is MGHDK and CDR2 SYGVNS. For the CDR3, the DNA is TGTGCCAGCAGTGAAGGTCAGCCTAATGAAAAACTGTTTTTT. Protein sequence: CASSEGQPNEKLFF.

This chain connects TRBV7-9 to TRBJ1-5, with 7 bases lining up with TRBD1. CDR1 is SEHNR and CDR2 is FQNEAQ in the germline V gene (reference sequence). V dropped 4 bases and J dropped 5; count of bases not matched to a gene: 14. This CDR3 is 17 amino acids long. CDR3 amino acids: CASSSTSLRQGYQPQHF. CDR3 nucleotides: TGTGCCAGCAGCTCAACCTCCCTCCGACAGGGCTATCAGCCCCAGCATTTT.

This clone has more than one count but fewer than ten. The chain links TRBV7-9 to TRBJ2-1, with 7 bases aligning to TRBD1. The CDR3 covers 16 residues. Germline-derived CDR1 and CDR2 are SEHNR and FQNEAQ (reference sequence). V lost 4 bases, J lost 1 base, and 7 bases stayed unmatched. The CDR3: CASSSPGTASYNEQFF. The CDR3 nucleotides read TGTGCCAGCAGCTCCCCCGGGACAGCTTCCTACAATGAGCAGTTCTTC. Looking up the rest from reference TRBV7-9 and TRBJ2-1 gives the full variable domain: DTGVSQNPRHKITKRGQNVTFRCDPISEHNRLYWYRQTLGQGPEFLTYFQNEAQLEKSRLLSDRFSAERPKGSFSTLEIQRTEQGDSAMYLCASSSPGTASYNEQFFGPGTRLTVL.

A few counts support this clone. This sequence joins TRBV12-5 and TRBJ2-1, with a weak D call TRBD2 (6 bases). CDR1 is LGHNT, CDR2 FRNRAP, per germline. Trimming shortened V by 0 bases and J by 9 bases, and 15 bases separated the two germline ends. CDR3 size: 15 residues. The CDR3 DNA reads TGTGCTAGTGGTTTGGTGGGGAGGATAGCTAGTGAGCAGTTCTTC. This encodes CASGLVGRIASEQFF.

There are a few counts of this clone. The same CDR3 also results from other DNA sequences found in this sample. This rearrangement joins TRBV7-9 to TRBJ1-3, with D possibly being TRBD1 (5 bases). The CDR3 has 14 amino acids. Trimming removed 0 bases from V and 4 bases from J, with 7 bases in between. CDR1 and CDR2 from the germline V gene are SEHNR and FQNEAQ (reference sequence). Here the CDR3 reads CASSLAGVGNTIYF. The DNA of the CDR3 is TGTGCCAGCAGCTTAGCAGGGGTCGGAAACACCATATATTTT.

This clone appeared a few times. The rearrangement joins TRBV7-3 to TRBJ2-3; 7 bases are a match to TRBD2. The CDR3 runs 17 residues. Germline-derived CDR1 and CDR2 are SGHTA and FQGTGA. With 4 bases clipped from V and 3 bases from J, the junction kept 13 bases outside the gene matches. The CDR3 coding sequence is TGTGCCAGCAGCTCCTCCAGGGAGGGAGCAAAAACAGATACGCAGTATTTT. Translation: CASSSSREGAKTDTQYF.

The sample holds a few counts of this clone. This chain joins TRBV18 and TRBJ1-5; D unresolved. There are 14 residues in the CDR3. In germline, CDR1 is KGHSH, CDR2 LQKENI. Trimming shortened V by 4 bases and J by 6 bases, and 13 bases separated the two germline ends. The CDR3 region is CASSRGSEGQPQHF. CDR3 nucleotides: TGTGCCAGCTCACGTGGAAGTGAGGGTCAGCCCCAGCATTTT.

This clone has a handful of counts. V gene TRBV7-2 combines with J gene TRBJ2-3; TRBD1 agrees at 7 bases. Trimming removed 6 bases from V and 1 base from J; junction bases left unmatched: 7. The germline CDR1 and CDR2 sequences are SGHTA and FQGNSA. There are 15 residues in the CDR3. DNA for the CDR3: TGTGCCAGCAGTTTGGACAGGACGCGCACAGATACGCAGTATTTT. Its translation: CASSLDRTRTDTQYF.

This clone was seen a single time. V is TRBV5-1 and J is TRBJ2-7; no clear D. CDR3 length: 14 residues. Trimming took off 2 bases at V and 4 bases at J, with 13 bases between the two ends. Germline V gene data show CDR1 as SGHRS and CDR2 as YFSETQ. The DNA of the CDR3 is TGCGCCAGCAGCTTAGTCGACGGGTTGTACGAGCAGTACTTC. It translates to CASSLVDGLYEQYF.

The chain employs TRBV10-3 and TRBJ1-1; D gene ambiguous. The germline V gene has CDR1 ENHRY and CDR2 SYGVKD. The CDR3 totals 12 residues. V lost 8 bases and J 1 base, leaving 8 bases between the germline ends. CDR3 DNA: TGTGCCATCCGACTGGAGAACACTGAAGCTTTCTTT. Protein sequence: CAIRLENTEAFF.

This rearrangement joins TRBV18 to TRBJ2-4; no reliable D call. Trimming shortened V by 0 bases and J by 8 bases, and 8 bases separated the two germline ends. This CDR3 has 13 amino acids. Germline values: CDR1 KGHSH, CDR2 LQKENI. The CDR3 reads CASSPPSRDIQYF. DNA for the CDR3: TGTGCCAGCTCACCACCGAGCCGGGACATTCAGTACTTC.

This clone came up a few times. The V gene is TRBV12-5, the J gene TRBJ1-1; possible D gene TRBD1, 5 bases. V was clipped by 0 bases and J by 1 base, with 12 bases between them. The CDR3 contains 16 residues. Germline V gene data show CDR1 as LGHNT and CDR2 as FRNRAP. CDR3 region: CASGLVLGQENTEAFF. CDR3 sequence (DNA): TGTGCTAGTGGTTTGGTACTGGGGCAGGAGAACACTGAAGCTTTCTTT. Full variable domain (outside the CDR3, taken from reference TRBV12-5 and TRBJ1-1): DARVTQTPRHKVTEMGQEVTMRCQPILGHNTVFWYRQTMMQGLELLAYFRNRAPLDDSGMPKDRFSAEMPDATLATLKIQPSEPRDSAVYFCASGLVLGQENTEAFFGQGTRLTVV.